This TCR beta chain stems from a study of cytomegalovirus exposure and HLA in healthy donors. Germline V gives CDR1 LNHNV, CDR2 YYDKDF (reference sequence). The CDR3 is 14 amino acids. V was trimmed by 0 bases and J by 8 bases, leaving 11 bases between them. Clones were sequenced by immunoSEQ multiplex PCR, and TCRdb holds only the in-frame ones, with some missing. The sample consists of 150,000 to 200,000 clones, about 81% of them appearing once. Donors were drawn from the approximately 110-subject validation cohort, separate from the approximately 700-subject first cohort. The sequence was obtained from a woman in her twenties or thirties in good health and CMV-seronegative. The genes are TRBV15 and TRBJ2-1; D ambiguous. Material for sequencing was PBMCs. CDR3 sequence (DNA): TGTGCCACCAGCAGAGATCCGCTGCTACATGAGCAGTTCTTC. Protein product: CATSRDPLLHEQFF. The full variable domain, in which reference TRBV15 and TRBJ2-1 provide the parts outside the CDR3, is DAMVIQNPRYQVTQFGKPVTLSCSQTLNHNVMYWYQQKSSQAPKLLFHYYDKDFNNEADTPDNFQSRRPNTSFCFLDIRSPGLGDTAMYLCATSRDPLLHEQFFGPGTRLTVL.